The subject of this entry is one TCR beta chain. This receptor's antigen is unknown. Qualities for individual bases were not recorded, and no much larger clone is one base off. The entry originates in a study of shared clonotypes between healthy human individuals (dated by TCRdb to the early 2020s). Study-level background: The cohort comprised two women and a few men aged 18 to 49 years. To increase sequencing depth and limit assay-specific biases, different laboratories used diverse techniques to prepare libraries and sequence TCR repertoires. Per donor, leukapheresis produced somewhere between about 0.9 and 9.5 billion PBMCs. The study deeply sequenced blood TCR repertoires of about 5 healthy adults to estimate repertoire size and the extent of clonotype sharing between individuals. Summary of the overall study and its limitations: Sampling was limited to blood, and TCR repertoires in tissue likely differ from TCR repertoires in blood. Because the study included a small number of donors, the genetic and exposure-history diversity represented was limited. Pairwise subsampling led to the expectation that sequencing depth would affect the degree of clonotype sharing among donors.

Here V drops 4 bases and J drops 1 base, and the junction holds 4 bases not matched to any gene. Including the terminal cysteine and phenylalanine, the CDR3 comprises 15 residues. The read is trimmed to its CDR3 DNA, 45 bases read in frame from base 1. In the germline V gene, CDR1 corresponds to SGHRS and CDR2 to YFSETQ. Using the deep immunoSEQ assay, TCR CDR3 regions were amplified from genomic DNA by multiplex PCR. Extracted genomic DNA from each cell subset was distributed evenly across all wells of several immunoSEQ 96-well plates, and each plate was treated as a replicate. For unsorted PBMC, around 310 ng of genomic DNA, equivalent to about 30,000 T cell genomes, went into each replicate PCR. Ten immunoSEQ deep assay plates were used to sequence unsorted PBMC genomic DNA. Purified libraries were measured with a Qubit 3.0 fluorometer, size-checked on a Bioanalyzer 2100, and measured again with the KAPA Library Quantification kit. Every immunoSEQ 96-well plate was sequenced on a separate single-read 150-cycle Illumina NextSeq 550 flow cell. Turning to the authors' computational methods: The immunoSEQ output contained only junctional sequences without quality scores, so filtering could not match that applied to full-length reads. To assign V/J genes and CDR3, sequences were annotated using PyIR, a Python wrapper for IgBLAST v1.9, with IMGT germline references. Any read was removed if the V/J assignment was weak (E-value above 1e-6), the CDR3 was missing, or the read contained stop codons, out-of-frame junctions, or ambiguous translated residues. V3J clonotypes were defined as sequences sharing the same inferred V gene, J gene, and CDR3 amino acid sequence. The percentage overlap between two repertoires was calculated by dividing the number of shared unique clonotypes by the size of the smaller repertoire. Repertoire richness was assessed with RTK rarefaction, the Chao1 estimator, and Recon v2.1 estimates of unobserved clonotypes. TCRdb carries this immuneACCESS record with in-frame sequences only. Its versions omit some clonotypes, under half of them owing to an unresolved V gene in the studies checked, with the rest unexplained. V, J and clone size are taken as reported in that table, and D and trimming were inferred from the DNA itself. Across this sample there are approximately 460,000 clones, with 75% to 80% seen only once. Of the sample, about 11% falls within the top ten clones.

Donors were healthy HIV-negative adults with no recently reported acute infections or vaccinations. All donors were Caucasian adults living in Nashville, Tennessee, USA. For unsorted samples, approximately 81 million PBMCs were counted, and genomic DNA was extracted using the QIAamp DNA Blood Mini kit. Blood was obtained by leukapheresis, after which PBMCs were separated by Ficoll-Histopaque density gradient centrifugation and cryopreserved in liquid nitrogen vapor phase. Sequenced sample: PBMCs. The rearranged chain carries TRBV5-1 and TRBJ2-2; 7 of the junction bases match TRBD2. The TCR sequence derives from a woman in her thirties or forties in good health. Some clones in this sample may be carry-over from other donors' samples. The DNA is TGCGCCAGCAGCACTAGCGAAATGAACACCGGGGAGCTGTTTTTT. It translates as CASSTSEMNTGELFF.